The clone carrying this T cell receptor (beta chain) was seen a handful of times. Its matching antigen is unknown. This specimen comes from a study of blood T cells in healthy people across ages. They isolated at least 6.5 million PBMCs from each sample. Combining a sample-barcoded 5' primer with a J-beta primer mix, a second PCR ran for roughly 7 to 12 cycles. Every single cDNA molecule received a tag from a template-switch adaptor with 12 random nucleotides. Each CDR3 protein is one row after TCRdb ran MiXCR on the 5' RACE reads. The sample has approximately 1.5 million distinct CDR3 sequences, under 55% seen once. The CDR3 consists of 13 residues. CDR1 and CDR2 from the germline V gene are MNHEY and SVGAGI. The V end lost 2 bases, the J end lost 14 bases, and 16 bases lay between the germline ends. Study results and caveats: The recorded TCR beta diversity per million T cells decreased in a roughly linear manner with age.

Sequences were obtained from blood. The sequence was collected from a woman under 30 in good health. The chain links TRBV6-5 to TRBJ2-1, with D maybe TRBD1 (6 bases). The DNA for the CDR3 is TGTGCCAGCAGTTACGGTTACAGGGTCAGGGAGTTCTTC. Its translation is CASSYGYRVREFF.